This T cell receptor beta chain is from a study of blood T cell repertoires in COVID-19 (dated by TCRdb to 2018 to 2021). Background on the whole study: The collaborator samples originated in the United States, Italy and Spain and spanned the acute and convalescent phases of COVID-19. The material from the prospective study consisted of cDNA or gDNA derived from T cells, B-cell-depleted T cells, or PBMCs. The dataset comprised deeply sampled blood TCRbeta repertoires from subjects exposed to, actively infected with, or recovered from COVID-19. The repertoires were released in a freely available public database meant as a resource for research on the immune response to SARS-CoV-2. Samples came from the ongoing ImmuneRACE study (first 160 participants) plus 1,254 subjects from 6 global collaborators. Nearly every sample came with metadata listing a de-identified subject ID, COVID-19 status, age in years and sex. HLA class I and class II types, where available, came from metadata supplied by the sample provider rather than from assay-based typing.

As encoded in the germline V gene, CDR1 is MNHEY while CDR2 is SVGEGT. V lost 0 bases and J lost 1 base; the stretch between them is 9 bases long. The CDR3 spans 15 residues, from the cysteine through the phenylalanine. Here the CDR3 DNA is all that survives: 45 bases in frame from base 1. Each collaborating institution followed its own protocols to collect whole blood in K2EDTA tubes. For TCRbeta analysis, collaborators shipped samples in one of three forms: frozen whole blood, isolated PBMCs, or DNA extracted from either of those sample types. The immunoSEQ Assay, a bias-controlled multiplex PCR, was used to amplify TCRbeta CDR3 regions from genomic DNA. The source study handled its data this way. Within the assay, amplification of reference gene primers was used to estimate how many nucleated cells each sample contained. To quantify the absolute abundance of each unique TCRbeta CDR3 rearrangement, sequence reads were collapsed and filtered. For each sample, productive Simpson clonality was calculated by taking the square root of Simpson's diversity index across productive rearrangements. This is the immuneACCESS table as TCRdb keeps it, with only in-frame sequences that have V and J called. A part of the clones is gone; compared with another copy, unresolved V genes explain less than half, and the rest is unexplained. The V and J calls and the clone size are those of that table, but D and trimming were determined from the DNA. The sample table holds 190,000 or so clones, of which around nine tenths were seen once. The ten top clones hold about 2.6% of the sample.

A note on this clone: Its specific antigen is unknown. Base quality data are lacking; no much larger clone is found one base away.

The study at large found these results: The amount of clinical and demographic metadata varied by source and participant and was provided uncurated.

Sequencing was carried out using peripheral blood. The V and J segments used are TRBV6-2 or TRBV6-3 and TRBJ1-1; the D gene is perhaps TRBD1, on 5 matching bases. This sequence was found in a man in his forties with active or convalescent COVID-19. This receptor has the CDR3 CASSYSLGRNTEAFF. The DNA sequence is given as TGTGCCAGCAGTTACTCTCTGGGGCGGAACACTGAAGCTTTCTTT.